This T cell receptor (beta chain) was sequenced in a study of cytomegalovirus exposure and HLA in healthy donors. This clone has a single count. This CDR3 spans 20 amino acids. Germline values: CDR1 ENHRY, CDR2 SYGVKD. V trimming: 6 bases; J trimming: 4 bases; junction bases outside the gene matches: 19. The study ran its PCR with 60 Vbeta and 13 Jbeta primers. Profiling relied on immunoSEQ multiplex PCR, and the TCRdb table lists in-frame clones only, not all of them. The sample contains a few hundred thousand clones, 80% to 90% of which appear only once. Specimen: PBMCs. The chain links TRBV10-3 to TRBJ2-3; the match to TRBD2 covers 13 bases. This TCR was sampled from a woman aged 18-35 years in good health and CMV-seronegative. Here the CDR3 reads CAIRSMTSGGKAAGADTQYF. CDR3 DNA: TGTGCCATCAGATCCATGACTAGCGGGGGGAAGGCCGCGGGCGCAGATACGCAGTATTTT.